These 29 T cell receptor beta chains were sequenced from one sample in a study of T cells in Graves' hyperthyroidism and ophthalmopathy. From RNA transcripts, TCR beta CDR3 regions were amplified. Primed by the HTBI set, a first-round RT-PCR was run on the TCR CDR3. TCRdb called the multiplex PCR reads again in MiXCR, with one record for every CDR3 protein. The data contain some 360,000 distinct CDR3 sequences, around a sixth of them singletons. The source material was blood. The receptors stem from a woman in her thirties or forties with Graves' ophthalmopathy.

This clonotype was counted many times. The rearrangement links TRBV11-2 to TRBJ2-2; D is perhaps TRBD1 (6 bases). V was trimmed by 5 bases and J by 7 bases, leaving 14 bases between them. This CDR3 spans 14 amino acids. CDR1 is SGHAT and CDR2 is FQNNGV in the germline V gene. CDR3 residues: CASSPGTLSGELFF. CDR3 in DNA: TGTGCCAGCAGCCCAGGGACATTAAGCGGGGAGCTGTTTTTT.

This clonotype was recorded at least ten times. The chain joins TRBV27 to TRBJ2-3, with D unresolved. The CDR3 length is 13 residues. The V end was cut by 3 bases, the J end by 4 bases, with 8 bases between. Germline CDR1 and CDR2: MNHEY and SMNVEV (reference sequence). The chain's CDR3 is CASSFLPADTQYF. The CDR3 DNA is TGTGCCAGCAGTTTCTTACCCGCAGATACGCAGTATTTT.

This clonotype has a handful of counts. DNA of the CDR3: TGTGCCAGCAGCCAAAAACAGGGCTCCTGGAACACTGAAGCTTTCTTT. This encodes CASSQKQGSWNTEAFF. This rearrangement joins TRBV3-1 to TRBJ1-1; possible D gene TRBD1, 6 bases. The CDR3 spans 16 residues. Germline V gene data show CDR1 as LGHDT and CDR2 as YNNKEL (reference sequence). The V gene lost 2 bases and the J gene lost 1 base, with 14 bases spanning the gap. Variable domain in full (rest from reference TRBV3-1 and TRBJ1-1): DTAVSQTPKYLVTQMGNDKSIKCEQNLGHDTMYWYKQDSKKFLKIMFSYNNKELIINETVPNRFSPKSPDKAHLNLHINSLELGDSAVYFCASSQKQGSWNTEAFFGQGTRLTVV.

The chain carries TRBV12-5 and TRBJ1-1, with D uncertain. From germline, CDR1 is LGHNT and CDR2 FRNRAP. The V end was cut by 4 bases, the J end by 9 bases, with 18 bases between. This CDR3 is built from 14 residues. Here the CDR3 reads CASGSEGSITQAFF. The DNA for the CDR3 is TGTGCTAGTGGTTCGGAAGGGAGTATTACACAAGCTTTCTTT.

This clonotype occurred many times. The V gene is TRBV10-3, the J gene TRBJ1-5; D is undetermined. This CDR3 spans 15 amino acids. Trimming removed 0 bases at V and 4 bases at J, with 10 bases between. In germline, CDR1 is ENHRY, CDR2 SYGVKD. The CDR3 spells CAISESWDLNQPQHF. The CDR3 nucleotides are TGTGCCATCAGTGAGTCATGGGATCTAAATCAGCCCCAGCATTTT.

This clonotype was recorded at least ten times. The chain has TRBV11-2 and TRBJ2-4; TRBD2 agrees at 7 bases. Germline V gene data show CDR1 as SGHAT and CDR2 as FQNNGV. J was trimmed by 0 bases and V by 5 bases; bases with no gene match: 13. CDR3 length equals 18 residues. This CDR3 is CASSLPGGGTLAKNIQYF. DNA for the CDR3: TGTGCCAGCAGCCTACCTGGGGGGGGGACTCTAGCCAAAAACATTCAGTACTTC.

This sequence joins TRBV15 and TRBJ1-5, with a possible D match to TRBD1 (5 bases). Germline V gives CDR1 LNHNV, CDR2 YYDKDF (reference sequence). V was pared by 1 base and J by 7 bases, with 17 bases between. This CDR3 has 16 amino acids. The CDR3 DNA follows: TGTGCCACCAGCAGAGGAGGGACTACTCCCTGGCAGCCCCAGCATTTT. Its translation: CATSRGGTTPWQPQHF.

This clonotype showed up many times. The chain uses TRBV27 and TRBJ2-7; D might be TRBD2 (6 bases). This CDR3 is 14 amino acids long. With 6 bases removed from V and 3 bases from J, the gap between germline ends came to 15 bases. Germline values: CDR1 MNHEY, CDR2 SMNVEV (reference sequence). CDR3 protein: CASRPASVVYEQYF. The DNA for the CDR3 is TGTGCCAGCAGGCCTGCTAGCGTAGTCTACGAGCAGTACTTC.

This clonotype was counted at least ten times. Here the CDR3 DNA reads TGTGCCAGCAGTTTCGAGGGTGGATGGGAGCAGTACTTC. This gives the protein CASSFEGGWEQYF. The V and J genes are TRBV28 and TRBJ2-7, with a tentative D call TRBD2 (5 bases). Germline V lookup: CDR1 MDHEN, CDR2 SYDVKM. Trimming removed 3 bases from V and 7 bases from J, with 13 bases in between. CDR3 length equals 13 residues. Variable domain in full (rest from reference TRBV28 and TRBJ2-7): DVKVTQSSRYLVKRTGEKVFLECVQDMDHENMFWYRQDPGLGLRLIYFSYDVKMKEKGDIPEGYSVSREKKERFSLILESASTNQTSMYLCASSFEGGWEQYFGPGTRLTVT.

The sample holds many counts of this clonotype. One base away lies a much larger clone, so this may be a sequencing read error. The CDR3 ends on some other residue instead of the conserved phenylalanine or tryptophan, so this is likely a read error. The CDR3 nucleotides read TGTGCCACAAAAGGACCCGCGGGGCACGAGCAGTACCTC. Its protein is CATKGPAGHEQYL. The chain employs TRBV6-1 and TRBJ2-7, with D possibly matching TRBD2 (6 bases). V was clipped by 10 bases and J by 5 bases, with 18 bases between them. The CDR3 loop spans 13 amino acids. CDR1 is MNHNS, CDR2 SASEGT, per germline.

The genes are TRBV28 and TRBJ1-2; possible D gene TRBD1, 5 bases. The germline CDR1 and CDR2 sequences are MDHEN and SYDVKM. Deletions cut 2 bases from V and 6 bases from J, with 7 bases between. CDR3 length: 12 amino acids. Here the CDR3 DNA reads TGTGCCAGCAGTTTAACGGGACATGGCTACACCTTC. Translated, it gives CASSLTGHGYTF.

This clonotype was detected many times. The J gene is TRBJ1-2, the V gene TRBV12-3 or TRBV12-4; the D is unclear. V lost 6 bases and J 4 bases, leaving 6 bases between the germline ends. This CDR3 contains 11 residues. CDR3 nucleotide sequence: TGTGCCAGCAGGCTCAGCTATGGCTACACCTTC. Translating gives CASRLSYGYTF.

There are many counts of this clonotype. The genes are TRBV12-3 or TRBV12-4 and TRBJ2-2; tentatively, D is TRBD1 (5 bases). V gave up 5 bases and J gave up 7 bases, with 11 bases separating them. The CDR3 totals 13 residues. CDR3 residues: CASSPLQGGELFF. The CDR3 DNA sequence: TGTGCCAGCAGTCCTCTCCAGGGCGGGGAGCTGTTTTTT.

Many counts were recorded for this clonotype. The CDR3, as DNA: TGTGCCAGCAGTTACGGGGTGACAGGGGGGGAGCGGGAGCAGTACTTC. Its protein product is CASSYGVTGGEREQYF. The J gene is TRBJ2-7, the V gene TRBV6-5, with TRBD1 matching 9 bases. There are 16 residues in the CDR3. CDR1 and CDR2 (germline): MNHEY, SVGAGI. Trimming took 2 bases from V and 7 from J; bases not matched to a gene: 12.

This clonotype was counted at least ten times. This rearrangement joins TRBV20-1 to TRBJ1-2, with 7 bases matching TRBD1. In germline, CDR1 is DFQATT, CDR2 SNEGSKA (reference sequence). V was pared by 5 bases and J by 5 bases, with 20 bases of the junction left unmatched. This CDR3 contains 17 residues. Here the CDR3 reads CSASYPNLQGRDYGYTF. The DNA for the CDR3 is TGCAGTGCTTCGTACCCAAACCTACAGGGGAGGGATTATGGCTACACCTTC.

This clonotype was counted at least ten times. This chain uses TRBV4-3 with TRBJ1-2; a weak D match, TRBD1 (5 bases). V lost 0 bases to trimming and J lost 2 bases, with 10 bases between them. Germline CDR1 LGHNA, CDR2 YSLEER. This CDR3 has 15 amino acids. The CDR3, as DNA: TGCGCCAGCAGCCAAGAAGAGGACATCAACTATGGCTACACCTTC. Translated, it gives CASSQEEDINYGYTF.

This clonotype has at least ten counts. The chain is built from TRBV20-1 and TRBJ2-1; 12 bases agree with TRBD2. The CDR3 consists of 17 residues. Germline V gene data show CDR1 as DFQATT and CDR2 as SNEGSKA (reference sequence). Losses at the gene ends were 3 bases for V and 9 bases for J; bases not matched to a gene: 15. The CDR3: CSASHPSGRAKIGEQFF. For the CDR3, the DNA is TGCAGTGCTAGCCATCCTAGCGGGAGGGCCAAGATCGGTGAGCAGTTCTTC.

This clonotype was detected many times. The J gene is TRBJ1-3, the V gene TRBV19, with TRBD1 matching 10 bases. The CDR3 sequence is 15 residues long. Germline V gene lookup returns CDR1 LNHDA and CDR2 SQIVND (reference sequence). With 10 bases clipped from V and 2 bases from J, the junction kept 8 bases outside the gene matches. The CDR3 DNA reads TGTGCCACAAGGACAGGGGGTTCTGCTGGAAACACCATATATTTT. Protein product: CATRTGGSAGNTIYF.

The CDR3, as DNA: TGTGCCAGCAGTGAAGAGCGGGAGAGAGAGCAGTACTTC. Translated: CASSEEREREQYF. The chain has TRBV2 and TRBJ2-7, with 8 positions matching TRBD2. This CDR3 contains 13 residues. With V trimmed by 1 base and J by 7 bases, 3 bases remained unmatched. Germline CDR1 and CDR2: SNHLY and FYNNEI.

In this sample, this clonotype turned up many times. The chain uses TRBV10-2 and TRBJ2-4, with TRBD1 matching 8 bases. This CDR3 has 16 amino acids. CDR1 is WSHSY, CDR2 SAAADI, per germline. The V segment lost 6 bases and the J segment 3 bases; nucleotides outside the gene matches: 10. The CDR3, as DNA: TGCGCCAGCAGGGCAGGGGGCACGGGTGGCAAAAACATTCAGTACTTC. Protein product: CASRAGGTGGKNIQYF.

The sample holds a few counts of this clonotype. V gene TRBV5-5 combines with J gene TRBJ2-2; D not certain. Germline V CDR1 and CDR2: SGHKS, YYEKEE (reference sequence). The CDR3 loop spans 14 amino acids. With 0 bases removed from V and 5 bases from J, the gap between germline ends came to 8 bases. Here the CDR3 reads CASSLVLPTGELFF. CDR3 DNA sequence: TGTGCCAGCAGCTTGGTATTACCTACCGGGGAGCTGTTTTTT.

This clonotype has ten or more counts. This rearrangement joins TRBV4-3 to TRBJ1-3, with D tentatively TRBD1 (5 bases). Between the trimmed V and J ends, which lost 2 bases and 2 bases, there was a span of 13 bases. This CDR3 is built from 16 residues. Germline V gene sequence: CDR1 LGHNA, CDR2 YSLEER. The CDR3 sequence: CASSQLPAGTGNTIYF. Here the CDR3 DNA reads TGCGCCAGCAGCCAACTGCCTGCAGGGACTGGAAACACCATATATTTT.

This clonotype appeared many times. CDR3 residues: CASNLRDRVAGELFF. The CDR3 DNA is TGTGCCAGCAACCTCCGGGACAGGGTAGCCGGGGAGCTGTTTTTT. The rearrangement joins TRBV28 to TRBJ2-2, with TRBD1 matching 9 bases. Germline values: CDR1 MDHEN, CDR2 SYDVKM. The V and J ends lost 7 bases and 6 bases, in that order; junction bases with no gene match: 9. The CDR3 is 15 residues long.

This clonotype has ten or more counts. This rearrangement joins TRBV29-1 to TRBJ2-7; 10 bases agree with TRBD1. Per the germline V gene, CDR1 is SQVTM and CDR2 is ANQGSEA. After removal of 4 bases from V and 6 bases from J, the junction contained 6 bases not matched to a gene. The CDR3 sequence is 13 residues long. CDR3 coding DNA: TGCAGCGTTGTTAGGGGACAGGGGACCGAGCAGTACTTC. Translation gives CSVVRGQGTEQYF.

This clonotype was picked up many times. This chain joins TRBV3-1 and TRBJ2-2; 8 nucleotides agree with TRBD1. Germline values: CDR1 LGHDT, CDR2 YNNKEL (reference sequence). With 5 bases clipped from V and 4 bases from J, the junction kept 21 bases outside the gene matches. The CDR3 has 20 residues. CDR3 sequence: CASSFSRDRTPGPTTGELFF. DNA for the CDR3: TGTGCCAGCAGCTTCTCACGGGACAGGACGCCGGGACCCACCACCGGGGAGCTGTTTTTT.

The CDR3 loop reads CASRSSSRLSNSPLHF. Written as DNA, the CDR3 is TGTGCCAGCAGATCTTCGAGCCGCCTATCGAATTCACCCCTCCACTTT. This rearrangement joins TRBV6-5 to TRBJ1-6; D not certain. Germline V lookup: CDR1 MNHEY, CDR2 SVGAGI. The CDR3 covers 16 residues. Trimming left V 6 bases short and J 7 bases short, with 19 bases between.

This clonotype showed up many times. The chain links TRBV7-2 to TRBJ1-5; D not resolved. This CDR3 is 15 amino acids long. V dropped 1 base and J dropped 0 bases, with 7 bases sitting between them. Germline V gene data show CDR1 as SGHTA and CDR2 as FQGNSA. CDR3 DNA sequence: TGTGCCAGCAGCTTAGGGCGGGGTAGCAATCAGCCCCAGCATTTT. Its translation is CASSLGRGSNQPQHF.

In this sample, this clonotype turned up many times. V usage is TRBV12-3 or TRBV12-4 and J usage is TRBJ1-1; D remains unclear. The germline V and J ends were trimmed by 5 bases and 1 base, with 14 bases remaining between them. CDR3 length: 15 amino acids. CDR3 DNA sequence: TGTGCCAGCAGTACTCTTAGCGGACCGAACACTGAAGCTTTCTTT. It translates to CASSTLSGPNTEAFF.

There are many counts of this clonotype. The chain recombines TRBV7-2 with TRBJ2-7, with D unresolved. The CDR3 loop spans 16 amino acids. From germline, CDR1 is SGHTA and CDR2 FQGNSA. V lost 5 bases to trimming and J lost 3 bases, with 20 bases between them. CDR3 nucleotide sequence: TGTGCCAGCAGCCCATTAAGGGATCGACCGGACTACGAGCAGTACTTC. Translation gives CASSPLRDRPDYEQYF.